Listed below are T cell receptor beta chains from one sample, sequenced in a study of blood T cell repertoires in COVID-19. Sequencing was performed with immunoSEQ multiplex PCR; in TCRdb, only in-frame clones are kept and a portion is missing. Of 120,000 to 150,000 clones in the sample, about 90% were seen once. The sequencing input was peripheral blood. These receptors were obtained from a man older than 75 with acute or convalescent COVID-19. CDR3s include the opening cysteine and the closing phenylalanine or tryptophan. D genes are given only for firm matches. Clone size, where shown, is once, few, many, or a class for clones that have expanded.

v_gene	j_gene	d_gene	abundance	CDR3aa	CDR3nt
TRBV4-1	TRBJ2-1	.	.	CASSQEVRVPYNEQFF	TGCGCCAGCAGCCAAGAAGTCAGGGTCCCCTACAATGAGCAGTTCTTC
TRBV2	TRBJ2-1	TRBD2	.	CASVGLAQYNEQFF	TGTGCCAGCGTCGGACTAGCGCAGTACAATGAGCAGTTCTTC
TRBV5-8	TRBJ1-6	.	.	CASSSGQLNSPLHF	TGTGCCAGCAGCTCCGGACAGCTAAATTCACCCCTCCACTTT
TRBV6-6	TRBJ2-7	TRBD2	.	CASSYSPSGSKYEQYF	TGTGCCAGCAGTTACTCACCTAGCGGGAGTAAGTACGAGCAGTACTTC
TRBV9	TRBJ2-1	TRBD2	once	CASSVERGEQFF	TGTGCCAGCAGCGTCGAGCGGGGTGAGCAGTTCTTC
TRBV7-9	TRBJ2-1	.	.	CASSLTTQGNEQFF	TGTGCCAGCAGCTTAACAACACAGGGCAATGAGCAGTTCTTC
TRBV5-1	TRBJ1-6	.	.	CASRDGVSNSPLHF	TGCGCCAGCCGTGACGGGGTATCAAATTCACCCCTCCACTTT
TRBV10-3	TRBJ2-5	TRBD2	.	CAIRASGGLPNF	TGTGCCATCAGGGCGAGCGGGGGCCTCCCGAACTTC
TRBV7-9	TRBJ2-3	.	.	CASSLETGDTQYF	TGTGCCAGCAGCTTAGAAACAGGGGATACGCAGTATTTT
TRBV7-3	TRBJ2-3	.	.	CASSPNAGSKDTQYF	TGTGCCAGCAGCCCTAATGCGGGTAGCAAAGATACGCAGTATTTT
TRBV6-6	TRBJ1-6	.	.	CASYRTPDNSPLHF	TGTGCCAGCTATAGGACACCGGATAATTCACCCCTCCACTTT
TRBV7-9	TRBJ1-5	.	.	CASSLGTESAQHF	TGTGCCAGCAGCTTAGGGACAGAATCTGCCCAGCATTTT
TRBV5-1	TRBJ2-3	TRBD2	.	CASSLGFSGGSGDTQYF	TGCGCCAGCAGCTTGGGCTTTAGCGGGGGGAGTGGAGATACGCAGTATTTT
TRBV28	TRBJ1-2	.	.	CASSFMEFRLQGYTF	TGTGCCAGCAGTTTTATGGAGTTCCGACTTCAGGGCTACACCTTC
TRBV19	TRBJ2-1	.	.	CASSIGTAAGQFF	TGTGCCAGTAGTATAGGTACAGCTGCGGGGCAGTTCTTC
TRBV4-2	TRBJ2-5	.	.	CASSQDLRETQYF	TGTGCCAGCAGCCAAGATCTGAGGGAGACCCAGTACTTC
TRBV18	TRBJ2-3	TRBD1	.	CASSPLMTGGSDTQYF	TGTGCCAGCTCACCGCTAATGACAGGGGGGTCAGATACGCAGTATTTT
TRBV27	TRBJ1-2	TRBD1	.	CASRRTTGGRGYTF	TGTGCCAGCAGACGGACCACAGGGGGCCGTGGCTACACCTTC
TRBV6-2/TRBV6-3	TRBJ1-5	TRBD1	.	CASSYSGQGKHF	TGTGCCAGCAGTTACTCGGGACAGGGTAAGCATTTT
TRBV30	TRBJ1-2	.	.	CAWSVYRAHYGYTF	TGTGCCTGGAGTGTATACAGGGCTCACTATGGCTACACCTTC
TRBV12-3/TRBV12-4	TRBJ2-7	TRBD2	once	CASRSGGYEQYF	TGTGCCAGCAGGTCGGGGGGTTACGAGCAGTACTTC
TRBV5-1	TRBJ1-1	TRBD1	.	CASSTGQTNTEAFF	TGCGCCAGCAGCACGGGACAGACAAACACTGAAGCTTTCTTT
TRBV3-1/TRBV3-2	TRBJ2-7	TRBD2	once	CASSHGTSGRYEQYF	TGTGCCAGCAGCCATGGAACTAGCGGTCGGTACGAGCAGTACTTC
TRBV6-5	TRBJ1-6	.	.	CASSYSGGFASPLHF	TGTGCCAGCAGTTACTCGGGAGGGTTCGCTTCACCCCTCCACTTT
TRBV19	TRBJ1-5	TRBD1	.	CASSPGQGGQPQHF	TGTGCCAGTAGTCCCGGACAGGGAGGCCAGCCCCAGCATTTT
TRBV5-8	TRBJ1-2	TRBD1	.	CASSFETGDYGYTF	TGTGCCAGCAGCTTCGAGACAGGGGACTATGGCTACACCTTC
TRBV5-1	TRBJ1-1	TRBD1	once	CASSLDWPGQTKAFF	TGCGCCAGCAGCTTGGATTGGCCGGGACAGACGAAAGCTTTCTTT
TRBV6-1	TRBJ1-1	TRBD1	.	CASSDRVAGGQAFF	TGTGCCAGCAGTGATAGGGTGGCAGGGGGCCAAGCTTTCTTT
TRBV9	TRBJ2-5	.	.	CASSVGPEKETQYF	TGTGCCAGCAGCGTAGGTCCGGAGAAAGAGACCCAGTACTTC
TRBV3-1/TRBV3-2	TRBJ1-3	.	.	CASSQDPGQTGNTIYF	TGTGCCAGCAGCCAAGACCCCGGACAGACTGGAAACACCATATATTTT
TRBV2	TRBJ2-7	TRBD2	.	CASSGRAGSYEQYF	TGTGCCAGCAGTGGTCGAGCGGGGTCCTACGAGCAGTACTTC
TRBV5-1	TRBJ2-3	.	.	CASSYRDMGDTQYF	TGCGCCAGCAGCTACAGGGACATGGGAGATACGCAGTATTTT
TRBV18	TRBJ2-1	TRBD1	.	CASSFRDRQFF	TGTGCCAGCTCATTCCGGGACAGGCAGTTCTTC
TRBV11-2	TRBJ2-1	TRBD2	.	CASSSLAGAHEQFF	TGTGCCAGCAGCTCTCTAGCGGGAGCTCATGAGCAGTTCTTC
TRBV6-5	TRBJ2-2	.	.	CATAGQLNTGELFF	TGTGCCACCGCGGGACAGCTAAACACCGGGGAGCTGTTTTTT
TRBV19	TRBJ1-3	.	.	CASSTQIRSGNTIYF	TGTGCCAGTAGCACGCAGATTCGCTCTGGAAACACCATATATTTT
TRBV5-1	TRBJ1-4	TRBD1	.	CASSLWGQGSNEKLFF	TGCGCCAGCAGCTTGTGGGGACAGGGGTCTAATGAAAAACTGTTTTTT
TRBV6-5	TRBJ1-5	.	.	CASSYGQNNQPQHF	TGTGCCAGCAGTTACGGACAAAACAATCAGCCCCAGCATTTT
TRBV16	TRBJ1-2	TRBD1	.	CASSRQQGARYGYTF	TGTGCCAGCAGCCGCCAGCAGGGGGCTAGGTATGGCTACACCTTC
TRBV19	TRBJ1-4	.	.	CASDGGAANEKLFF	TGTGCCAGCGACGGAGGGGCCGCTAATGAAAAACTGTTTTTT
TRBV19	TRBJ2-6	TRBD2	.	CASSIRGAGANVLTF	TGTGCCAGTAGTATCCGGGGGGCTGGGGCCAACGTCCTGACTTTC
TRBV27	TRBJ2-2	.	.	CASREASANTGELFF	TGTGCCAGCAGAGAGGCAAGCGCGAACACCGGGGAGCTGTTTTTT
TRBV28	TRBJ2-7	.	.	CASSSADIPSEQYF	TGTGCCAGCAGTAGTGCGGACATTCCGTCCGAGCAGTACTTC
TRBV18	TRBJ2-7	TRBD1	.	CASSPPTGESEQYF	TGTGCCAGCTCACCACCGACAGGGGAAAGCGAGCAGTACTTC
TRBV6-5	TRBJ1-1	.	.	CASSYDWTNTEAFF	TGTGCCAGCAGTTACGATTGGACAAATACTGAAGCTTTCTTT
TRBV5-5	TRBJ2-1	TRBD1	.	CASRGQGNNEQFF	TGTGCCAGCAGGGGACAGGGGAACAATGAGCAGTTCTTC
TRBV18	TRBJ2-1	.	.	CASSPAYNEQFF	TGTGCCAGCTCACCGGCTTACAATGAGCAGTTCTTC
TRBV9	TRBJ1-5	.	.	CASSDGQGMGQPQHF	TGTGCCAGCAGCGATGGGCAGGGAATGGGACAGCCCCAGCATTTT
TRBV28	TRBJ2-4	TRBD1	once	CASTRTGAKNIQYF	TGTGCCAGCACTAGGACAGGGGCCAAAAACATTCAGTACTTC
TRBV12-5	TRBJ1-2	.	.	CASGLVTESWYGYTF	TGTGCCAGTGGTTTGGTGACAGAGAGTTGGTATGGCTACACCTTC
TRBV18	TRBJ2-2	TRBD2	.	CASSSSGSNTGELFF	TGTGCCAGCTCATCTAGCGGGTCGAACACCGGGGAGCTGTTTTTT
TRBV7-9	TRBJ2-1	TRBD2	.	CASSSNARETSGTSNEQFF	TGTGCCAGCAGCTCGAACGCCCGCGAGACTAGCGGGACCTCCAATGAGCAGTTCTTC
TRBV6-6	TRBJ1-1	TRBD1	.	CASSHRQGPLNTEAFF	TGTGCCAGCAGTCACCGACAGGGCCCTTTGAACACTGAAGCTTTCTTT
TRBV3-1/TRBV3-2	TRBJ2-5	.	.	CASSQTWRGQETQYF	TGTGCCAGCAGCCAAACTTGGCGGGGCCAAGAGACCCAGTACTTC
TRBV7-3	TRBJ2-1	TRBD1	.	CASSSTGGSYNEQFF	TGTGCCAGCAGCTCCACAGGGGGCTCCTACAATGAGCAGTTCTTC
TRBV5-1	TRBJ1-4	.	few	CASSLGQPNEKLFF	TGCGCCAGCAGCTTGGGACAGCCGAATGAAAAACTGTTTTTT
TRBV6-4	TRBJ2-1	.	.	CVSSEGSLLPLGEQFF	TGTGTCAGCAGTGAGGGCTCGCTGCTTCCCCTTGGAGAGCAGTTCTTC
TRBV2	TRBJ2-5	.	.	CASIRSSQETQYF	TGTGCCAGCATTAGATCCTCTCAAGAGACCCAGTACTTC
TRBV5-1	TRBJ2-5	.	.	CASRRYPGQETQYF	TGCGCCAGCAGACGGTATCCCGGCCAAGAGACCCAGTACTTC
TRBV19	TRBJ1-2	.	once	CASSIDGGVGYTF	TGTGCCAGTAGTATAGACGGAGGAGTTGGCTACACCTTC